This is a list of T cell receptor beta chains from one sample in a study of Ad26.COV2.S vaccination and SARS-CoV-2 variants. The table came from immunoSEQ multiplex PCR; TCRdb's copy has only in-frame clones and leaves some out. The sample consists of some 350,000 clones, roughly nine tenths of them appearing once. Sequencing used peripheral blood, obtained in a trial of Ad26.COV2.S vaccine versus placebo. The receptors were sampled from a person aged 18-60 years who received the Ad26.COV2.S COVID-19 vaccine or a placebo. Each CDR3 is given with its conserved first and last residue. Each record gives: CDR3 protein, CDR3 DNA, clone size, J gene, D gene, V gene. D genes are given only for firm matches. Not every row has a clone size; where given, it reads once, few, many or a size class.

CDR3: CASSPGAPEETQYF; DNA: TGTGCCAGCTCACCCGGGGCGCCAGAAGAGACCCAGTACTTC; size: NA; J: TRBJ2-5; D: NA; V: TRBV18
CDR3: CASSYSLPEGGNQPQHF; DNA: TGTGCCAGCAGTTACTCTCTACCAGAGGGGGGGAATCAGCCCCAGCATTTT; size: once; J: TRBJ1-5; D: NA; V: TRBV6-2/TRBV6-3
CDR3: CASSLLGGNTEAFF; DNA: TGTGCCAGCAGCTTGTTAGGGGGTAACACTGAAGCTTTCTTT; size: NA; J: TRBJ1-1; D: NA; V: TRBV5-4
CDR3: CAISGGEVFF; DNA: TGTGCCATCAGTGGGGGGGAGGTTTTCTTT; size: once; J: TRBJ1-1; D: NA; V: TRBV10-3
CDR3: CASSGGQAFGPLNIQYF; DNA: TGTGCCAGCAGTGGGGGACAGGCTTTCGGACCCTTAAACATTCAGTACTTC; size: NA; J: TRBJ2-4; D: TRBD1; V: TRBV2
CDR3: CASSIGGGGKLGQPQHF; DNA: TGTGCCAGTAGTATAGGTGGAGGGGGCAAGCTAGGTCAGCCCCAGCATTTT; size: NA; J: TRBJ1-5; D: TRBD1; V: TRBV19
CDR3: CASSPSSGRGDTQYF; DNA: TGTGCCAGCTCACCGTCTAGCGGGAGAGGAGATACGCAGTATTTT; size: NA; J: TRBJ2-3; D: TRBD2; V: TRBV18
CDR3: CASRSGWRESSNTGELFF; DNA: TGTGCGAGCAGATCGGGATGGCGGGAGTCCTCGAACACCGGGGAGCTGTTTTTT; size: NA; J: TRBJ2-2; D: TRBD2; V: TRBV7-2
CDR3: CATSRDQEGTAMNEKLFF; DNA: TGTGCCACCAGCAGAGATCAGGAGGGGACAGCTATGAATGAAAAACTGTTTTTT; size: NA; J: TRBJ1-4; D: TRBD1; V: TRBV15
CDR3: CASSVEGQGNQPQHF; DNA: TGTGCCAGCAGCGTAGAGGGGCAAGGGAATCAGCCCCAGCATTTT; size: NA; J: TRBJ1-5; D: NA; V: TRBV9
CDR3: CATTPDRGDTQYF; DNA: TGCGCCACAACTCCCGACAGGGGCGATACGCAGTATTTT; size: NA; J: TRBJ2-3; D: TRBD1; V: TRBV10-1
CDR3: CASSYGGGTDNEKLFF; DNA: TGTGCCAGCAGTTACGGGGGGGGGACAGATAATGAAAAACTGTTTTTT; size: once; J: TRBJ1-4; D: TRBD1; V: TRBV6-5
CDR3: CATSDRGIMEAFF; DNA: TGTGCCACCTCGGACAGGGGGATCATGGAAGCTTTCTTT; size: NA; J: TRBJ1-1; D: TRBD1; V: TRBV10-3
CDR3: CASSIMNREAFF; DNA: TGTGCCAGTAGTATAATGAACCGCGAAGCTTTCTTT; size: NA; J: TRBJ1-1; D: NA; V: TRBV19
CDR3: CAWSGAGPTDTQYF; DNA: TGTGCCTGGAGTGGGGCGGGACCCACAGATACGCAGTATTTT; size: NA; J: TRBJ2-3; D: NA; V: TRBV30
CDR3: CASSPTDLGYTF; DNA: TGTGCCAGCTCACCAACTGATCTTGGCTACACCTTC; size: NA; J: TRBJ1-2; D: NA; V: TRBV18
CDR3: CASSQDPGWSGNTIYF; DNA: TGTGCCAGCAGCCAAGATCCAGGGTGGTCTGGAAACACCATATATTTT; size: NA; J: TRBJ1-3; D: NA; V: TRBV14
CDR3: CSASFREAGELFF; DNA: TGCAGTGCTAGTTTTCGGGAGGCCGGGGAGCTGTTTTTT; size: NA; J: TRBJ2-2; D: TRBD2; V: TRBV20-1
CDR3: CASSSVGGTGENGYTF; DNA: TGTGCCAGCAGTTCGGTTGGTGGGACAGGGGAAAATGGCTACACCTTC; size: once; J: TRBJ1-2; D: TRBD1; V: TRBV27
CDR3: CASSEFPYRAERNTEAFF; DNA: TGTGCCAGCAGTGAATTTCCATACAGGGCGGAGAGAAACACTGAAGCTTTCTTT; size: few; J: TRBJ1-1; D: NA; V: TRBV2
CDR3: CASSLENEPDYEQYF; DNA: TGTGCCAGCAGCTTGGAGAACGAACCAGACTACGAGCAGTACTTC; size: NA; J: TRBJ2-7; D: NA; V: TRBV5-6
CDR3: CATSAPPGTGAYNEQFF; DNA: TGTGCCACCAGTGCCCCCCCTGGGACAGGAGCCTACAATGAGCAGTTCTTC; size: NA; J: TRBJ2-1; D: TRBD1; V: TRBV24-1
CDR3: CASSFNSGFGELFF; DNA: TGTGCCAGCAGTTTTAATTCGGGGTTCGGGGAGCTGTTTTTT; size: NA; J: TRBJ2-2; D: NA; V: TRBV27
CDR3: CASSLEGTRGNQPQHF; DNA: TGTGCCAGCAGCTTAGAGGGGACCAGGGGGAATCAGCCCCAGCATTTT; size: NA; J: TRBJ1-5; D: TRBD1; V: TRBV7-2
CDR3: CASRIGAVQETQYF; DNA: TGTGCCAGCAGGATTGGGGCGGTACAAGAGACCCAGTACTTC; size: NA; J: TRBJ2-5; D: NA; V: TRBV2
CDR3: CASSPQGNTEAFF; DNA: TGTGCCAGCAGTCCTCAGGGGAACACTGAAGCTTTCTTT; size: NA; J: TRBJ1-1; D: NA; V: TRBV12-3/TRBV12-4
CDR3: CASRRTGGDTQYF; DNA: TGTGCCAGCAGGCGTACGGGGGGAGATACGCAGTATTTT; size: NA; J: TRBJ2-3; D: TRBD2; V: TRBV12-3/TRBV12-4
CDR3: CASILPTGVYNSPLHF; DNA: TGTGCCAGTATTCTACCGACAGGGGTCTATAATTCACCCCTCCACTTT; size: once; J: TRBJ1-6; D: TRBD1; V: TRBV19
CDR3: CASSLYSAGSTEAFF; DNA: TGTGCCAGCAGCTTGTATAGTGCGGGATCAACTGAAGCTTTCTTT; size: NA; J: TRBJ1-1; D: NA; V: TRBV5-8
CDR3: CASAAGPRDGYYGYTF; DNA: TGTGCCAGTGCTGCCGGGCCCCGAGACGGTTACTATGGCTACACCTTC; size: NA; J: TRBJ1-2; D: NA; V: TRBV7-2
CDR3: CASSSGLFYGYTF; DNA: TGTGCCAGCAGTTCAGGTCTGTTTTATGGCTACACCTTC; size: NA; J: TRBJ1-2; D: NA; V: TRBV6-5
CDR3: CASSYYEDLNYGYTF; DNA: TGTGCCAGCAGTTACTATGAGGACTTGAACTATGGCTACACCTTC; size: NA; J: TRBJ1-2; D: NA; V: TRBV6-5
CDR3: CASSAGPGELFF; DNA: TGTGCCAGCAGTGCGGGGCCCGGGGAGCTGTTTTTT; size: NA; J: TRBJ2-2; D: NA; V: TRBV6-4
CDR3: CASSLRLDYGYTF; DNA: TGTGCCAGCAGCCTCCGCTTAGACTATGGCTACACCTTC; size: NA; J: TRBJ1-2; D: NA; V: TRBV3-1/TRBV3-2
CDR3: CARDTDTQYF; DNA: TGTGCCAGAGACACAGATACGCAGTATTTT; size: NA; J: TRBJ2-3; D: NA; V: TRBV9
CDR3: CASSWGAGYGYTF; DNA: TGTGCCAGCAGTTGGGGGGCGGGGTATGGCTACACCTTC; size: NA; J: TRBJ1-2; D: NA; V: TRBV27
CDR3: CASSMGQTETWYAEAFF; DNA: TGTGCCAGCAGCATGGGACAGACAGAGACGTGGTACGCTGAAGCTTTCTTT; size: NA; J: TRBJ1-1; D: TRBD1; V: TRBV7-6
CDR3: CASSLTPRVWETQYF; DNA: TGTGCCAGCAGCTTAACTCCCCGGGTTTGGGAGACCCAGTACTTC; size: NA; J: TRBJ2-5; D: NA; V: TRBV7-2
CDR3: CASSQGWTGSTIYF; DNA: TGTGCCAGCAGCCAGGGATGGACAGGAAGCACCATATATTTT; size: NA; J: TRBJ1-3; D: TRBD1; V: TRBV3-1/TRBV3-2
CDR3: CASSQRQGNTEAFF; DNA: TGTGCCAGCAGCCAAAGACAGGGGAACACTGAAGCTTTCTTT; size: NA; J: TRBJ1-1; D: TRBD1; V: TRBV3-1/TRBV3-2
CDR3: CASSYSRDYYGYTF; DNA: TGTGCCAGCAGTTACTCGAGGGACTACTATGGCTACACCTTC; size: NA; J: TRBJ1-2; D: NA; V: TRBV6-5
CDR3: CASSYGTATYEQYF; DNA: TGTGCCAGCAGCTACGGGACGGCTACCTACGAGCAGTACTTC; size: NA; J: TRBJ2-7; D: NA; V: TRBV11-2
CDR3: CASSPAGRLNTEAFF; DNA: TGTGCCAGCAGCCCTGCGGGACGGCTGAACACTGAAGCTTTCTTT; size: NA; J: TRBJ1-1; D: NA; V: TRBV3-1/TRBV3-2
CDR3: CASSLFTSNEQFF; DNA: TGTGCCAGCAGCTTATTTACGAGCAATGAGCAGTTCTTC; size: NA; J: TRBJ2-1; D: NA; V: TRBV7-2
CDR3: CASSFSLGITDTQYF; DNA: TGTGCCAGCAGCTTCTCATTGGGGATCACAGATACGCAGTATTTT; size: NA; J: TRBJ2-3; D: NA; V: TRBV5-6
CDR3: CASSQDTAYGYTF; DNA: TGCGCCAGCAGCCAAGATACGGCGTATGGCTACACCTTC; size: NA; J: TRBJ1-2; D: NA; V: TRBV4-3
CDR3: CASSKDISYEQYF; DNA: TGTGCCAGTAGTAAGGACATCTCCTACGAGCAGTACTTC; size: NA; J: TRBJ2-7; D: NA; V: TRBV19
CDR3: CASSLGGVATNEKLFF; DNA: TGTGCCAGCAGCTTAGGTGGGGTGGCAACTAATGAAAAACTGTTTTTT; size: NA; J: TRBJ1-4; D: NA; V: TRBV13
CDR3: CASSLGYTEAFF; DNA: TGTGCCAGCAGCTTGGGGTACACTGAAGCTTTCTTT; size: NA; J: TRBJ1-1; D: NA; V: TRBV5-6
CDR3: CASSPEGTPQHF; DNA: TGTGCCAGCTCACCGGAAGGGACGCCCCAGCATTTT; size: NA; J: TRBJ1-5; D: NA; V: TRBV18
CDR3: CASSFRGRGLNEQFF; DNA: TGTGCCAGCAGCTTTAGGGGCAGGGGCCTCAATGAGCAGTTCTTC; size: NA; J: TRBJ2-1; D: NA; V: TRBV13
CDR3: CASSPHRSGGEQFF; DNA: TGTGCCAGCAGTCCTCACAGATCGGGTGGGGAGCAGTTCTTC; size: NA; J: TRBJ2-1; D: NA; V: TRBV27